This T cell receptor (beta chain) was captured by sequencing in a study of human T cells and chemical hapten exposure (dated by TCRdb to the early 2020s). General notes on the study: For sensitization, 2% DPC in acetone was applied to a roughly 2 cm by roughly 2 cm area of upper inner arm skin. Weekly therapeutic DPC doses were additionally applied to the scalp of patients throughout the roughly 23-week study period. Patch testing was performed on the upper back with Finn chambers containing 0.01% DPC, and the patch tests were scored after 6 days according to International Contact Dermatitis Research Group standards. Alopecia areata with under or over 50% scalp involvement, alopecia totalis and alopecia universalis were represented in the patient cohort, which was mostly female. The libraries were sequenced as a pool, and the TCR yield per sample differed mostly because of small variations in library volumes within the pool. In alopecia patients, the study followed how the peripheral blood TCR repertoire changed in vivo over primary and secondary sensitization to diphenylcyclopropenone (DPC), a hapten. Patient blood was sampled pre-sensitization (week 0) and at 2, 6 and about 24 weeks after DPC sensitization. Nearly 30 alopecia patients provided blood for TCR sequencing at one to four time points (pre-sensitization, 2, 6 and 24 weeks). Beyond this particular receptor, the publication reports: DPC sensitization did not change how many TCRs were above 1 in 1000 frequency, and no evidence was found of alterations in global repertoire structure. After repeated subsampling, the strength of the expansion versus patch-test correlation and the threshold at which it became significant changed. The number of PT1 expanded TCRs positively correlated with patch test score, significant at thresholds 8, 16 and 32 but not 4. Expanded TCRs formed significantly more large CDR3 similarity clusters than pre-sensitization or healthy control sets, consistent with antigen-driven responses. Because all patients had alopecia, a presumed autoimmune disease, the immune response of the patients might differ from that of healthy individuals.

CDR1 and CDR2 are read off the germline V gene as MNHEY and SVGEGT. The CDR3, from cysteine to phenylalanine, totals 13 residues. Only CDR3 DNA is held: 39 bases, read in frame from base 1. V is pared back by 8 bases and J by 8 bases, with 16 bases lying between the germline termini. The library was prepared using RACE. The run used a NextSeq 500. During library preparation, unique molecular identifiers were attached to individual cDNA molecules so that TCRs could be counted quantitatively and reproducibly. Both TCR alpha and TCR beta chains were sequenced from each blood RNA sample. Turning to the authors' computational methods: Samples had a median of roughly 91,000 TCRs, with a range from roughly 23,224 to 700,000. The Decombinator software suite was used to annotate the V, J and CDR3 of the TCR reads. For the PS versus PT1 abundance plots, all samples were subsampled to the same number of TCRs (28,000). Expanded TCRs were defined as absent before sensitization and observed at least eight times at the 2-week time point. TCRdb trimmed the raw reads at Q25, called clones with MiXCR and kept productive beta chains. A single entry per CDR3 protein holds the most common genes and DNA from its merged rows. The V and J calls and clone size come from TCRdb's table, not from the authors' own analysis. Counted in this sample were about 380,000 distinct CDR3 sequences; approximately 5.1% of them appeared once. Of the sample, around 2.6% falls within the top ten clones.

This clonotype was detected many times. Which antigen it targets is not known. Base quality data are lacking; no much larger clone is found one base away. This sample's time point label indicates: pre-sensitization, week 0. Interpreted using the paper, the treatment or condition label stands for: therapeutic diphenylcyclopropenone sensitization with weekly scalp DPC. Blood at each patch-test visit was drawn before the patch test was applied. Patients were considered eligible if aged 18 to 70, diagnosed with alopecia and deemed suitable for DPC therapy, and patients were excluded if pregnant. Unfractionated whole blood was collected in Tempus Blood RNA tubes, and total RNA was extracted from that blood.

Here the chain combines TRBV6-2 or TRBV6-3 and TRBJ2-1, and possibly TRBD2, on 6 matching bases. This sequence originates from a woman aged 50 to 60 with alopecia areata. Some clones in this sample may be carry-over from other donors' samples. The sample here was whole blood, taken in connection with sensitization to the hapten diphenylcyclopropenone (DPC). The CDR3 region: CASRGGQSDEQFF. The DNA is TGTGCCAGCCGGGGAGGCCAATCGGATGAGCAGTTCTTC.